The clone carrying this TCR beta chain was found a few times. The data were taken from a study of T-cell reconstitution after alpha-beta-depleted transplantation in children. TCRbeta library construction was performed incorporating unique molecular identifiers. TCRdb ran MiXCR on the PCR reads and lists one entry per CDR3 protein. The table has just under 550,000 distinct CDR3 sequences, about 17% seen once; the top ten hold 2.5% to 3.5%. V lost 6 bases, J lost 5 bases, and 16 bases stayed unmatched. The germline V gene has CDR1 DFQATT and CDR2 SNEGSKA (reference sequence). The CDR3 covers 15 residues.

This chain uses TRBV20-1 with TRBJ2-7; 7 bases match TRBD2. Sequences were derived from PBMCs from the stem cell graft donor, sampled from the stem cell graft. This TCR derives from a human donor who donated a stem cell graft to a child with acute lymphoblastic leukemia. CDR3 protein: CSASGTAGGSHEQYF. In DNA form, the CDR3 reads TGCAGTGCAAGCGGGACGGCGGGTGGGTCCCACGAGCAGTACTTC.